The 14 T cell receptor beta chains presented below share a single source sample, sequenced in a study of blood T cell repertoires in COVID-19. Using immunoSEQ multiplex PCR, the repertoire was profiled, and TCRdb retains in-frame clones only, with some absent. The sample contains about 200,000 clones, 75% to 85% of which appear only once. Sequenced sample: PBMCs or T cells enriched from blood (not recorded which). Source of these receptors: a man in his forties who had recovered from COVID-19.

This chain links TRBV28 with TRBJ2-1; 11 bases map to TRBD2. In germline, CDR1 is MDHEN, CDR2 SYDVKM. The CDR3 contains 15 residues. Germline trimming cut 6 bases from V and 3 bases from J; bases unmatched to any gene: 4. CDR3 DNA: TGTGCCAGCAGGCAGACTAGCGGGAACTACAATGAGCAGTTCTTC. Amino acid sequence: CASRQTSGNYNEQFF.

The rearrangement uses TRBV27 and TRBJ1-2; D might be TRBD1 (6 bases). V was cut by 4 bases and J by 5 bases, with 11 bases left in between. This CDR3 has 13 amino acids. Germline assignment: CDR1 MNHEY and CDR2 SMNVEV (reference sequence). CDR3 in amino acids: CASSYGQGYGYTF. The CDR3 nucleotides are TGTGCCAGCAGTTATGGGCAGGGGTATGGCTACACCTTC.

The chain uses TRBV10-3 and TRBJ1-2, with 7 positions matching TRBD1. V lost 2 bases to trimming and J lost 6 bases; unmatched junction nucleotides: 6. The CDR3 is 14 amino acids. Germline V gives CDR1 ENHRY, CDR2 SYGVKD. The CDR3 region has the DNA TGTGCCATCAGTGAGACAGGGGTTTGGGATGGCTACACCTTC. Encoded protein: CAISETGVWDGYTF.

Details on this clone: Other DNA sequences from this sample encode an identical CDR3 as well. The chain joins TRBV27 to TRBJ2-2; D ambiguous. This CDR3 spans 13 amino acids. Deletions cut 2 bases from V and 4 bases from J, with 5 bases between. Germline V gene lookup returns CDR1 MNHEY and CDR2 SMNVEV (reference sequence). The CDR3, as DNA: TGTGCCAGCAGTTTAACCGGCACCGGGGAGCTGTTTTTT. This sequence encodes CASSLTGTGELFF.

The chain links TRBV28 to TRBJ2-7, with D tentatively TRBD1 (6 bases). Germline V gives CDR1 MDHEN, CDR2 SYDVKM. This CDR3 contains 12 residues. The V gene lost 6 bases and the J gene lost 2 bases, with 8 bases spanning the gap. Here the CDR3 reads CASRGTTYEQYF. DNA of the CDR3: TGTGCCAGCAGGGGGACAACCTACGAGCAGTACTTC.

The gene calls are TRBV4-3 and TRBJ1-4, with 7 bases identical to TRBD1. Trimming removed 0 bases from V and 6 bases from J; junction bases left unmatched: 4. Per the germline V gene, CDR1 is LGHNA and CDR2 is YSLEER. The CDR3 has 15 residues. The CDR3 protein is CASSQDYQGDEKLFF. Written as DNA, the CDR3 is TGCGCCAGCAGCCAAGATTACCAGGGGGATGAAAAACTGTTTTTT.

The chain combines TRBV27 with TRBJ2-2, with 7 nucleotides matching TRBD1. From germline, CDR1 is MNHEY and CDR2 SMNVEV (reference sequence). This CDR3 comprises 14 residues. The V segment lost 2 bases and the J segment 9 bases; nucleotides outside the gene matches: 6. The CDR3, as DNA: TGTGCCAGCAGTTTACAGACAGGGATGCGGGAGCTGTTTTTT. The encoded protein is CASSLQTGMRELFF.

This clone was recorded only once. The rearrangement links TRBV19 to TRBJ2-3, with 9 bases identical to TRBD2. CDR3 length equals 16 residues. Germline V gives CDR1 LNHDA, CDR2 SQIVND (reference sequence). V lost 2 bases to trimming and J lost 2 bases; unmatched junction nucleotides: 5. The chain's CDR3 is CASSISGLAFTDTQYF. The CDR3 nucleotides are TGTGCCAGTAGTATATCTGGACTAGCGTTCACAGATACGCAGTATTTT.

Here the CDR3 DNA reads TGCGCCAGCAGCCTGGACAGGGGAACTAGTAATTCACCCCTCCACTTT. It is translated as CASSLDRGTSNSPLHF. J is TRBJ1-6 and V is TRBV5-1, with 9 positions matching TRBD1. J lost 6 bases, V lost 4 bases, and 8 bases had no gene match. Germline V gene sequence: CDR1 SGHRS, CDR2 YFSETQ. The length of the CDR3 is 16 residues.

The CDR3 here is CASSNGTGNYQPQHF. The CDR3 nucleotides are TGTGCCAGCAGCAACGGGACAGGGAATTATCAGCCCCAGCATTTT. The rearrangement joins TRBV21-1 to TRBJ1-5; the table calls TRBD1, which could not be checked here. TRBV21-1 is classified as a pseudogene. The CDR3 extends over 15 amino acids.

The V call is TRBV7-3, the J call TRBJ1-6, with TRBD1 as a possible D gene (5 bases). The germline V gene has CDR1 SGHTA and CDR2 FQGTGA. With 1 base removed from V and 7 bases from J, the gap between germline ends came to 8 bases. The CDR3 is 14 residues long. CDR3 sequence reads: CASSLSQGNSPLHF. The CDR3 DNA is TGTGCCAGCAGCTTAAGTCAGGGCAATTCACCCCTCCACTTT. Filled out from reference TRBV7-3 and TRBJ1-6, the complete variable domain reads GAGVSQTPSNKVTEKGKYVELRCDPISGHTALYWYRQSLGQGPEFLIYFQGTGAADDSGLPNDRFFAVRPEGSVSTLKIQRTERGDSAVYLCASSLSQGNSPLHFGNGTRLTVT.

CDR3 DNA sequence: TGTGCCAGCAGCACCGGGGGGAACACTGAAGCTTTCTTT. It yields the protein CASSTGGNTEAFF. V is TRBV2 and J is TRBJ1-1, with TRBD1 as a possible D gene (5 bases). Trimming took 6 bases from V and 1 from J, leaving 9 bases between them. The CDR3 is 13 residues long. Germline CDR1 and CDR2: SNHLY and FYNNEI.

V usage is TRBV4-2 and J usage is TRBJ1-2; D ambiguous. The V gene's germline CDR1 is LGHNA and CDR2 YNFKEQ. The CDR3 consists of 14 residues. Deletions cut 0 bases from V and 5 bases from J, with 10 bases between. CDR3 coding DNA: TGTGCCAGCAGCCAAGACCTGGGAGTATATGGCTACACCTTC. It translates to CASSQDLGVYGYTF.

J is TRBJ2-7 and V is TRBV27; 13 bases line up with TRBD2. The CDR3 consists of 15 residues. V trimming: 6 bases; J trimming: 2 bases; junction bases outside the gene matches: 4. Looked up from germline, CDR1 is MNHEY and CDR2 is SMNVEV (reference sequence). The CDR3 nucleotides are TGTGCCAGCAGGACCGGACTAGCGGGGGCCTACGAGCAGTACTTC. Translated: CASRTGLAGAYEQYF.